These 3 T cell receptor beta chains were sequenced from one sample in a study of shared clonotypes between healthy human individuals (dated by TCRdb to the early 2020s). Receptor amplification or capture employed the immunoSEQ multiplex PCR assay. In its TCRdb copy, this immuneACCESS table keeps in-frame sequences only and misses some clones. Where compared with another copy, unresolved V genes explain less than half of these, and the others have no known cause. The sample contains about 2.1 million clones, 93% of them found a single time. Less than 2% of the sample goes to the ten largest clones. CD8 naive samples were CD45RO-negative cells positively selected for CCR7, giving a CD45RA+CCR7+ population that excluded TemRA cells. Sequenced sample: naive CD8+ T cells from PBMCs. The cell subset or site label, as the study defines it: CD45RA+CCR7+. The receptors stem from a young man in good health. Some clones in this sample may be carry-over from other donors' samples.

V is TRBV4-3 and J is TRBJ2-2; D might be TRBD2 (6 bases). The CDR3 runs 15 residues. Germline values: CDR1 LGHNA, CDR2 YSLEER. The V and J ends lost 2 bases and 6 bases respectively, with 13 bases between them. This CDR3 reads CASSQPLAGPGELFF. The DNA of the CDR3 is TGCGCCAGCAGCCAACCCCTCGCGGGACCCGGGGAGCTGTTTTTT.

The chain joins TRBV19 to TRBJ1-5, with D possibly matching TRBD1 (6 bases). Germline V CDR1 and CDR2: LNHDA, SQIVND (reference sequence). CDR3 length equals 15 residues. V dropped 7 bases and J dropped 0 bases, with 13 bases sitting between them. The CDR3 region has the DNA TGTGCCAGTAAGGGGGGGTACCTTAGCAATCAGCCCCAGCATTTT. This codes for CASKGGYLSNQPQHF.

This clone was detected once. This chain uses TRBV11-2 with TRBJ2-5; 13 bases align to TRBD2. The CDR3 has 17 residues. Trimming removed 6 bases from V and 6 bases from J; junction bases left unmatched: 13. CDR1 and CDR2 from the germline V gene are SGHAT and FQNNGV. The CDR3 DNA reads TGTGCCAGCAGGCAACTAGCGGGAGGGCCTTTCGCCCAGACCCAGTACTTC. Residues: CASRQLAGGPFAQTQYF.